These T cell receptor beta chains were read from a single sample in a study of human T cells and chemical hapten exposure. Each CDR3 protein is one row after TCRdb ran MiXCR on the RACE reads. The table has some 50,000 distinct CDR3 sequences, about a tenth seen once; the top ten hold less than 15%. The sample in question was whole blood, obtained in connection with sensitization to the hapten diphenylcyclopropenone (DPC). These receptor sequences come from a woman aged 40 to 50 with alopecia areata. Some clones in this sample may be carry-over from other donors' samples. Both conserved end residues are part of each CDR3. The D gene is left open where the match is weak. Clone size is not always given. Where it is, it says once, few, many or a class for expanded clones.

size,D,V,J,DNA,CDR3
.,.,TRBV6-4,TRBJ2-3,TGTGCCAGCAGTGAAAGCAGGGGAGCTACGGATACGCAGTATTTT,CASSESRGATDTQYF
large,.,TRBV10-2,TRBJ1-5,TGCGCCAGCAGTGAGTCAGGGAACAATCAGCCCCAGCATTTT,CASSESGNNQPQHF
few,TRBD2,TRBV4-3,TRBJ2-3,TGCGCCAGCAGCCAAGATCAGCGGGGGGGCACAGATACGCAGTATTTT,CASSQDQRGGTDTQYF
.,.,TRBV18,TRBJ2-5,TGTGCCAGCTCACCACGAACTCGGCTAGCCGAAGAGACCCAGTACTTC,CASSPRTRLAEETQYF
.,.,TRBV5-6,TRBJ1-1,TGTGCCAGCAGCTGGAACCCGGGCACTGAAGCTTTCTTT,CASSWNPGTEAFF
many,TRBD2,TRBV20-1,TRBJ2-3,TGCAGTGCTAGTTTCGGGGGGGCATTGACAGATACGCAGTATTTT,CSASFGGALTDTQYF
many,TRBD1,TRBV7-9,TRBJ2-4,TGTGCCAGCAGCCAAGACAGGGGGAACATTCAGTACTTC,CASSQDRGNIQYF
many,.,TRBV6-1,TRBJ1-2,TGTGCCAGCAGTCAAGACCGTAACTATGGCTACACCTTC,CASSQDRNYGYTF
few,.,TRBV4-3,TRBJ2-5,TGCGCCAGCAGCCAAGATTCCCAAGAGACCCAGTACTTC,CASSQDSQETQYF
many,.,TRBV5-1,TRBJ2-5,TGCGCCAGCAGCTGGGACCAAGAGACCCAGTACTTC,CASSWDQETQYF
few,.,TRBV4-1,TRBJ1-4,TGCGCCAGCAGCCAAGGTTTGGGTTTTCGGGATGAAAAACTGTTTTTT,CASSQGLGFRDEKLFF
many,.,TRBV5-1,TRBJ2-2,TGCGCCAGCAGCCCCGGACCGGGTTACACCGGGGAGCTGTTTTTT,CASSPGPGYTGELFF
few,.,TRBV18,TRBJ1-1,TGTGCCAGCTCACCACCTTATAGGACTGAAGCTTTCTTT,CASSPPYRTEAFF
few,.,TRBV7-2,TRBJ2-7,TGTGCCAGCAGCTTAGTTACGGCCTACGAGCAGTACTTC,CASSLVTAYEQYF
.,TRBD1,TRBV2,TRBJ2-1,TGTGCCAGCAGTGCGGGACAGGGGGCAGGTGAGCAGTTCTTC,CASSAGQGAGEQFF
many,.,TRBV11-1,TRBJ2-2,TGTGCCAGCAGCCAGGGTCCCGGGGAGCTGTTTTTT,CASSQGPGELFF
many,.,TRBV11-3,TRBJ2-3,TGTGCCAGCAGCCTCGGTCGCACAGATACGCAGTATTTT,CASSLGRTDTQYF
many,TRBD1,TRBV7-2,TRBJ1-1,TGTGCCAGCAGCAGACAGGGAACCACGAACACTGAAGCTTTCTTT,CASSRQGTTNTEAFF
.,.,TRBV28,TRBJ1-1,TGTGCCAGCAGTGCCTCCCCGGGCCACGTGAACACTGAAGCTTTCTTT,CASSASPGHVNTEAFF
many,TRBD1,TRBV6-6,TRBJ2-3,TGTGCCAGCAGTTACGATAAGACAGGGGCTCTTAGCACAGATACGCAGTATTTT,CASSYDKTGALSTDTQYF
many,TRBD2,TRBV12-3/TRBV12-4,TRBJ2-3,TGTGCCAGCAGTCCCAGCCTAGCGGGGGGAACAGATACGCAGTATTTT,CASSPSLAGGTDTQYF
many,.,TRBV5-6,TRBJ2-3,TGTGCCAGCAGCTTGGACAGAAATACGCAGTATTTT,CASSLDRNTQYF
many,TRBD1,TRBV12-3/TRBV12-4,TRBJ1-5,TGTGCCAGCAGGCCCGGGACAGAGAAGAATCAGCCCCAGCATTTT,CASRPGTEKNQPQHF
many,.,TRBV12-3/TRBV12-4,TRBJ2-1,TGTGCCAGCAGTAGACCCTTTTACACGGGAGACAATGAGCAGTTCTTC,CASSRPFYTGDNEQFF
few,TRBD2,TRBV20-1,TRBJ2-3,TGCAGTGCTAGGGGACTAGCGGGGGTGTCGACTACGCAGTATTTT,CSARGLAGVSTTQYF
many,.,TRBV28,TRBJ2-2,TGTGCCAGCAGTTTATCTCGTCCCGGGGAGCTGTTTTTT,CASSLSRPGELFF
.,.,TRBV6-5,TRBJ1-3,TGTGCCAGCAGTTACCGGTCGTCTGGAAACACCATATATTTT,CASSYRSSGNTIYF
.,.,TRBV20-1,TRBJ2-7,TGCAGTGCCCCCCCTAGCGCTTCCTCCTACGAGCAGTACTTC,CSAPPSASSYEQYF
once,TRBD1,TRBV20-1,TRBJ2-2,TGCAGTGCTAGCATTATGACAGGGGGCACCGGGGAGCTGTTTTTT,CSASIMTGGTGELFF
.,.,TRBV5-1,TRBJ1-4,TGCGCCAGCAGCTTGGTGGAAGATGAAAAACTGTTTTTT,CASSLVEDEKLFF
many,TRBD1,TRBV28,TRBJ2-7,TGTGCCAGCAGTTCTAACCTGGACAGGGACCCCGACGAGCAGTACTTC,CASSSNLDRDPDEQYF
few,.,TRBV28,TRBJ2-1,TGTGCCAGCAGTCCCCTTAGGTACAATGAGCAGTTCTTC,CASSPLRYNEQFF
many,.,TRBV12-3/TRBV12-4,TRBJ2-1,TGTGCCAGCAGTCTCGTGCGCCCCGGCTCCTACAATGAGCAGTTCTTC,CASSLVRPGSYNEQFF
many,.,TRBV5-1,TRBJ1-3,TGCGCCAGCAGCTTGGGGTCGACAGGTCTGAGAAACACCATATATTTT,CASSLGSTGLRNTIYF
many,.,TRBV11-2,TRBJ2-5,TGTGCCAGCAGCTTAGATCGGGGGACCCAGTACTTC,CASSLDRGTQYF
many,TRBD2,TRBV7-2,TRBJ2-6,TGTGCCAGCAGCCTACTAGCGGCGGCTGGGGCCAACGTCCTGACTTTC,CASSLLAAAGANVLTF
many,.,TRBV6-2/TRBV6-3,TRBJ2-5,TGTGCCAGCAATTCTGGGGGATTTCAGGGGACCCAGTACTTC,CASNSGGFQGTQYF
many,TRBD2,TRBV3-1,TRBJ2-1,TGTGCCAGCAGCCAGTTAGCGGGGGGGCTTTACAATGAGCAGTTCTTC,CASSQLAGGLYNEQFF
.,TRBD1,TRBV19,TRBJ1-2,TGTGCCAGCAAACCGGGACAGCCCTATGGCTACACCTTC,CASKPGQPYGYTF
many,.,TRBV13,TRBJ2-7,TGTGCCAGCCAGCCGGTGTCGGGACAAAGCTCCTACGAGCAGTACTTC,CASQPVSGQSSYEQYF
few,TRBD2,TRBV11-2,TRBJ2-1,TGTGCCAGCAGCTCATTAGCGGGGGGGTACAATGAGCAGTTCTTC,CASSSLAGGYNEQFF
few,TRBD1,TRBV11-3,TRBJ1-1,TGTGCCAGCAGCTTTACCCTACCGGGACAGGGAGGGAACACTGAAGCTTTCTTT,CASSFTLPGQGGNTEAFF
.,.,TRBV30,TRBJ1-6,TGTGCCTGGGTCCGGGATACCCCTATGAGGAATTCACCCCTCCACTTT,CAWVRDTPMRNSPLHF
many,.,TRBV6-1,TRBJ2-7,TGTGCCAGCAGTCACAACTACGAGCAGTACTTC,CASSHNYEQYF
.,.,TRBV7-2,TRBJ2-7,TGTGCCAGCAGCAAAGACAGCTACGAGCAGTACTTC,CASSKDSYEQYF
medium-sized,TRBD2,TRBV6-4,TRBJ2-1,TGTGCCAGCAGTGGGACTAGCGGGGGCTACAATGAGCAGTTCTTC,CASSGTSGGYNEQFF
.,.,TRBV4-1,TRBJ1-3,TGCGCCAGCAGCTTTGGACCCTCGTCCGGAAACACCATATATTTT,CASSFGPSSGNTIYF
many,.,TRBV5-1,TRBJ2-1,TGCGCCAGCAGCTACAACAGGGCTGGCAATGAGCAGTTCTTC,CASSYNRAGNEQFF
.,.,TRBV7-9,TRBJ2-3,TGTGCCAGCAGACCGAACAGGGCTTCGAGCACAGATACGCAGTATTTT,CASRPNRASSTDTQYF
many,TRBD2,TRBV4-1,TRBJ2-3,TGCGCCAGCAGCCAAGATTCGCGGGGGGGCGTAGATACGCAGTATTTT,CASSQDSRGGVDTQYF
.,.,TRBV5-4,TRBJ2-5,TGTGCCAGCAGGATTCCCGGGGATGAGACCCAGTACTTC,CASRIPGDETQYF
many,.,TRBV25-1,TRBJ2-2,TGTGCCAGCAGTGGCGCAGGGGAGCTGTTTTTT,CASSGAGELFF
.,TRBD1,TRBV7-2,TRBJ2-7,TGTGCCAGCAGTCGGGACAGGGGGCTGTACGAGCAGTACTTC,CASSRDRGLYEQYF
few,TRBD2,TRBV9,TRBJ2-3,TGTGCCAGCAGCCGGCGGGGGGCCGGGGAAGATACGCAGTATTTT,CASSRRGAGEDTQYF